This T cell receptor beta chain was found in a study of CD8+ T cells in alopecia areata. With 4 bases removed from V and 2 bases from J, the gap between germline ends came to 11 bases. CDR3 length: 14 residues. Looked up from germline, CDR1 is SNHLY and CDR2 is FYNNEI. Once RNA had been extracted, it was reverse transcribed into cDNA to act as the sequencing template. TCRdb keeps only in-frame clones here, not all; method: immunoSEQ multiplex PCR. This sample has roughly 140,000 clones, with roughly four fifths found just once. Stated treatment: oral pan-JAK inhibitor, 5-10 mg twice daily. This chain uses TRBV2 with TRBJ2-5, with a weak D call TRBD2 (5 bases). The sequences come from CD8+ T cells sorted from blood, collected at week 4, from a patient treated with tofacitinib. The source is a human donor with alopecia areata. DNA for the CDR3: TGTGCCAGCAGTGGTCCGGACTCGCAAGAGACCCAGTACTTC. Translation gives CASSGPDSQETQYF.